This TCR beta chain was obtained from a study of cytomegalovirus exposure and HLA in healthy donors. Study-wide context: HLA-typed donors contributed about 85 million unique TCRs, which were held in an early data release.

The PCR contained 60 Vbeta and 13 Jbeta primers. TCRdb keeps only in-frame clones here, not all; method: immunoSEQ multiplex PCR. The profile shows about 100,000 clones, around 80% of them singletons. The CDR3 runs to 14 residues. Trimming shortened V by 2 bases and J by 7 bases, and 16 bases separated the two germline ends. Germline V lookup: CDR1 SGHDT, CDR2 YYEEEE. The TCR originated in a man aged 25 to 40 in good health and CMV-seropositive. The specimen sequenced was PBMCs. This sequence joins TRBV5-6 and TRBJ2-7; D call uncertain. The CDR3 sequence is CASSFEGPGIEQYF. The CDR3 DNA sequence: TGTGCCAGCAGCTTCGAAGGCCCAGGTATAGAGCAGTACTTC.